Listed below are T cell receptor beta chains from one sample, sequenced in a study of shared clonotypes between healthy human individuals. TCRdb keeps only in-frame clones here, not all; method: immunoSEQ multiplex PCR. The table records under 1 million clones, about 97% of them present only once. Sequenced material: naive CD8+ T cells sorted from blood. Receptors originate from a man younger than 45 in good health. The CDR3 runs from the conserved cysteine through the conserved F or W. D genes are given only for firm matches. Clone sizes are given selectively: once, few, many, or a class where the clone is expanded.

size	D	J	V	DNA	CDR3
-	-	TRBJ2-5	TRBV7-9	TGTGCCAGCAGCTTGTGGAGGGGTGTGTCTGAGACCCAGTACTTC	CASSLWRGVSETQYF
-	TRBD1	TRBJ2-7	TRBV4-3	TGCGCCAGCAGCCCAACAGGGGGTTCCTACGAGCAGTACTTC	CASSPTGGSYEQYF
-	-	TRBJ2-7	TRBV7-9	TGTGCCAGCAGCTTATCCCGGGACGACTACGAGCAGTACTTC	CASSLSRDDYEQYF
-	-	TRBJ2-2	TRBV10-3	TGTGCCGCCAAAGACGGGACGGTGAACACCGGGGAGCTGTTTTTT	CAAKDGTVNTGELFF
-	TRBD2	TRBJ2-7	TRBV2	TGTGCCAGCACTGCGGGAGGCCCATCCTACGAGCAGTACTTC	CASTAGGPSYEQYF
once	-	TRBJ2-1	TRBV25-1	TGTGCCAGCAGTGAATCTCGCAGGGGTGAGCAGTTCTTC	CASSESRRGEQFF
-	TRBD1	TRBJ1-5	TRBV7-8	TGTGCCAGCAGCTTAGCAGGACAGGTTTATAGCAATCAGCCCCAGCATTTT	CASSLAGQVYSNQPQHF
-	-	TRBJ1-5	TRBV5-4	TGTGCCAGCAGCTTTAGGGGGAGCAATCAGCCCCAGCATTTT	CASSFRGSNQPQHF
-	TRBD2	TRBJ2-1	TRBV9	TGTGCCAGCAGCGTAGTACTAGCGGGTGGACTGCCCTTGCGGATCTACAATGAGCAGTTCTTC	CASSVVLAGGLPLRIYNEQFF
once	-	TRBJ2-4	TRBV7-9	TGTGCCAGCAGCTTTTCGCCGAATCGGATTATAGCCAAAAACATTCAGTACTTC	CASSFSPNRIIAKNIQYF
-	-	TRBJ2-1	TRBV2	TGTGCCACCTCACGGGGGCACAATGAGCAGTTCTTC	CATSRGHNEQFF
-	-	TRBJ2-1	TRBV5-5	TGTGCCAGCAGACCTACCCACAGGGGAGGTGAGCAGTTCTTC	CASRPTHRGGEQFF
-	-	TRBJ2-2	TRBV10-2	TGCGCCAGCAGCTCCGGGGTTTTTTCGGCGTACACCGGGGAGCTGTTTTTT	CASSSGVFSAYTGELFF
-	-	TRBJ2-3	TRBV14	TGTGCCAGCCTGGTAAACAACTTAGTACTCTCTAGCACAGATACGCAGTATTTT	CASLVNNLVLSSTDTQYF
-	TRBD1	TRBJ2-5	TRBV9	TGTGCCAGCAGCGGAGGGACAGAAGAGACCCAGTACTTC	CASSGGTEETQYF
-	-	TRBJ2-7	TRBV13	TGTGCCAGCAGCGCCCGCTCCTACGAGCAGTACTTC	CASSARSYEQYF
-	-	TRBJ2-2	TRBV7-3	TGTGCCAGCAGCATGGACCCCGCGGGCACCGGGGAGCTGTTTTTT	CASSMDPAGTGELFF
-	TRBD2	TRBJ2-1	TRBV13	TGTGCCAGCAGCCTGGGACTAGCCGATGAGCAGTTCTTC	CASSLGLADEQFF
-	-	TRBJ2-6	TRBV27	TGTGCCAGCAGTTCCCGGACAGTTACCACCTCTGGTGGGGCCAACGTCCTGACTTTC	CASSSRTVTTSGGANVLTF
-	-	TRBJ2-5	TRBV11-2	TGTGCCAGCAGCAAACCAACAGGGATAGAGACCCAGTACTTC	CASSKPTGIETQYF
-	TRBD1	TRBJ1-1	TRBV5-5	TGTGCCAGCAGTTACGGGACAGGGAACACTGAAGCTTTCTTT	CASSYGTGNTEAFF
few	-	TRBJ2-7	TRBV2	TGTGCCAGTCTCCTCCCCTCCTACGAGCAGTACTTC	CASLLPSYEQYF
once	-	TRBJ1-2	TRBV18	TGTGCCAGCTCACCACCGGCTTTACCAGCTACATATGGCTACACCTTC	CASSPPALPATYGYTF
once	TRBD1	TRBJ2-7	TRBV27	TGTGCCAACAGTTTGGGACAGGACTACTCCTACGAGCAGTACTTC	CANSLGQDYSYEQYF
-	-	TRBJ1-5	TRBV30	TGTGCCTGGAGTGACGGGATAGTTTCGACCCAGCATTTT	CAWSDGIVSTQHF
-	TRBD2	TRBJ2-3	TRBV13	TGTGCCAGCAGCCCCGGGACTAGCGGGAGTGGGGGAACAGATACGCAGTATTTT	CASSPGTSGSGGTDTQYF
-	-	TRBJ1-1	TRBV2	TGTGCCAGCAGCCGCGTACAGGGTGTGGCCACTGAAGCTTTCTTT	CASSRVQGVATEAFF
-	-	TRBJ1-1	TRBV27	TGTGCCAGCAGGGGGCGCCCCATGAACACTGAAGCTTTCTTT	CASRGRPMNTEAFF
-	-	TRBJ2-1	TRBV7-6	TGTGCCAGCAGTCCGTCGTCCGGGGCTACATACAATGAGCAGTTCTTC	CASSPSSGATYNEQFF
-	-	TRBJ1-5	TRBV27	TGTGCCAGCAGTCCAGCCGGGCGTGATCAGCCCCAGCATTTT	CASSPAGRDQPQHF
-	TRBD2	TRBJ2-1	TRBV19	TGTGCCAGTAAGCCCCTAGCGGGAGAGATCTACAATGAGCAGTTCTTC	CASKPLAGEIYNEQFF
-	-	TRBJ2-7	TRBV28	TGTGCCAGCAGTGGGGTGGGACGGGGTCATATTGAGGGCGAGCAGTACTTC	CASSGVGRGHIEGEQYF
-	-	TRBJ2-3	TRBV30	TGTGCCTGGAGTACTCATGGACTTGGACCGCAGTATTTT	CAWSTHGLGPQYF
-	TRBD1	TRBJ2-4	TRBV7-3	TGTGCCAGCAGCTCCTCGGGGACAGCCAACATTCAGTACTTC	CASSSSGTANIQYF
-	-	TRBJ2-3	TRBV4-2	TGTGCCAGCAGCCTAAAGGATCCCGAGAGCACAGATACGCAGTATTTT	CASSLKDPESTDTQYF
-	-	TRBJ1-1	TRBV30	TGTGCCTGGAGTGTAATCGGGTACACTGAAGCTTTCTTT	CAWSVIGYTEAFF
-	-	TRBJ2-7	TRBV7-8	TGTGCCAGCAGCCCGCTTACGCCGGGACCCACGTATGAGCAGTACTTC	CASSPLTPGPTYEQYF
-	TRBD1	TRBJ1-5	TRBV6-5	TGTGCCAGCAGTTACTCCGGGACAGGGGGCAGGGAGCCCCAGCATTTT	CASSYSGTGGREPQHF
once	-	TRBJ2-3	TRBV29-1	TGCAGCGTTACCCGGGATCGCACAGATACGCAGTATTTT	CSVTRDRTDTQYF
-	-	TRBJ1-1	TRBV19	TGTGCCAGTCGCGACACGTTGAACACTGAAGCTTTCTTT	CASRDTLNTEAFF
-	-	TRBJ2-2	TRBV9	TGTGCCAGCAGCAGGGGGGATATTAGCGACACCGGGGAGCTGTTTTTT	CASSRGDISDTGELFF
-	-	TRBJ1-4	TRBV7-9	TGTGCCAGCAGCTTGGAGGTTGAAAAACTGTTTTTT	CASSLEVEKLFF
-	-	TRBJ2-7	TRBV7-2	TGTGCCAGCAGCTTAGTTCCAGGGGATTACGAGCAGTACTTC	CASSLVPGDYEQYF
-	TRBD2	TRBJ2-2	TRBV7-6	TGTGCCAGCAGCTCCGGACTAGCGGGAGATGGGGAGCTGTTTTTT	CASSSGLAGDGELFF
-	-	TRBJ2-5	TRBV27	TGTGCCAGCAGCTCCAGGACAGAAGGAGAGACCCAGTACTTC	CASSSRTEGETQYF
-	-	TRBJ2-3	TRBV18	TGTGCCAGCTCACCGGCCCCTTCGGCAGATACGCAGTATTTT	CASSPAPSADTQYF
few	-	TRBJ2-7	TRBV2	TGTGCCAGCAGCAGGGGCTACGAGCAGTACTTC	CASSRGYEQYF
-	TRBD2	TRBJ2-7	TRBV27	TGTGCCAGCAGTCTTCGGGACTATTCCTACGAGCAGTACTTC	CASSLRDYSYEQYF
once	-	TRBJ1-1	TRBV27	TGTGCCAGCAGTTCCAGGGTCGGAGCTTTCTTT	CASSSRVGAFF
-	TRBD2	TRBJ2-1	TRBV10-3	TGTGCCATCAGTGAGTCTACAGCGGGACCCAACAATGAGCAGTTCTTC	CAISESTAGPNNEQFF
-	-	TRBJ2-6	TRBV19	TGTGCCAGTAGTATAACGGTCTGGGGCTCTGGGGCCAACGTCCTGACTTTC	CASSITVWGSGANVLTF
-	-	TRBJ2-2	TRBV5-4	TGTGCCAGCAGCTCGGAAGGAGCAGACACCGGGGAGCTGTTTTTT	CASSSEGADTGELFF
-	TRBD1	TRBJ1-2	TRBV6-5	TGTGCCAGCAGTCCAAAAGGGGGCGCTAACTATGGCTACACCTTC	CASSPKGGANYGYTF
-	-	TRBJ2-1	TRBV6-5	TGTGCCAGCAGTTACTCGGACGCCACCTACAATGAGCAGTTCTTC	CASSYSDATYNEQFF
-	-	TRBJ1-1	TRBV13	TGTGCCAGCAGCTATATTAACACTGAAGCTTTCTTT	CASSYINTEAFF
once	-	TRBJ1-5	TRBV7-9	TGTGCCAGCAGCGACGGGGGGAACAATCAGCCCCAGCATTTT	CASSDGGNNQPQHF
-	-	TRBJ2-1	TRBV7-9	TGTGCCAGCAGAACCCCCCGCTGGGATGAGCAGTTCTTC	CASRTPRWDEQFF
-	TRBD2	TRBJ2-3	TRBV19	TGTGCCAGTAGTCCGTACCCCAGCCTACGACTAGCGGACACAGATACGCAGTATTTT	CASSPYPSLRLADTDTQYF